These 8 T cell receptor beta chains were all obtained from the same sample, sequenced in a study of PD-1 blockade in classical Hodgkin lymphoma. The protocol was immunoSEQ multiplex PCR, while the TCRdb copy is restricted to in-frame clones and leaves out a portion. Here the sample spans 15,000 to 20,000 clones, 88% being singletons. As to time point: cycle 4 day 1 (C4D1), after about 6 weeks of nivolumab. Exposure to brentuximab vedotin varied, and each patient had relapsed following autologous stem cell transplantation. After PBMCs were thawed, their CD8+ T cells were isolated by magnetic negative selection. The source was CD8+ T cells from blood, collected before the fourth cycle of nivolumab. The receptors stem from a human donor with classical Hodgkin lymphoma.

This chain uses TRBV7-8 with TRBJ2-7; no clear D gene. CDR1 and CDR2 (germline): SGHVS, FQNEAQ. Between the trimmed V and J ends, which lost 5 bases and 0 bases, there was a span of 8 bases. This CDR3 contains 13 residues. For the CDR3, the DNA is TGTGCCAGCAGCCTGGAAGTCTCCTACGAGCAGTACTTC. It specifies CASSLEVSYEQYF.

This chain connects TRBV6-5 to TRBJ2-2; 7 bases agree with TRBD2. The CDR3 totals 16 residues. Per germline, CDR1 MNHEY and CDR2 SVGAGI. The J segment lost 2 bases and the V segment lost 4 bases, leaving 7 bases of the junction unmatched. This CDR3 is CASSSGLDYNTGELFF. CDR3 coding DNA: TGTGCCAGCAGTTCAGGACTAGACTATAACACCGGGGAGCTGTTTTTT.

The chain has TRBV9 and TRBJ2-4; D is possibly TRBD2 (5 bases). The CDR3 spans 15 residues. V lost 0 bases and J lost 0, with 7 bases in between. Germline V gene data show CDR1 as SGDLS and CDR2 as YYNGEE. The CDR3, as DNA: TGTGCCAGCAGCGTAGGGGAGCTAGCCAAAAACATTCAGTACTTC. It encodes CASSVGELAKNIQYF.

J is TRBJ2-5 and V is TRBV7-8, with a possible D match to TRBD2 (6 bases). TRBJ2-7 matches the DNA end more closely, so the J call is doubtful. The CDR3 has 16 amino acids. CDR1 is SGHVS and CDR2 is FQNEAQ in the germline V gene. CDR3: CASSPEGGTGSYEQYF. The DNA of the CDR3 is TGTGCCAGCAGCCCCGAAGGCGGGACTGGCTCCTACGAGCAGTACTTC.

V usage is TRBV9 and J usage is TRBJ2-1; no firm D call. Germline lookup yields CDR1 SGDLS and CDR2 YYNGEE. The V end was cut by 4 bases, the J end by 10 bases, with 3 bases between. The CDR3 has 9 amino acids. CDR3 sequence: CASSPEQFF. The DNA for the CDR3 is TGTGCCAGCAGCCCAGAGCAGTTCTTC.

This sequence joins TRBV6-1 and TRBJ1-2; D is perhaps TRBD1 (6 bases). Between the trimmed V and J ends, which lost 8 bases and 0 bases, there was a span of 13 bases. From germline, CDR1 is MNHNS and CDR2 SASEGT. The CDR3 is 14 residues long. CDR3 loop: CASLPGQPNYGYTF. The DNA of the CDR3 is TGTGCCAGCCTTCCCGGACAGCCTAACTATGGCTACACCTTC.

The chain combines TRBV28 with TRBJ1-1; no reliable D call. V was pared by 9 bases and J by 0 bases, with 14 bases between. CDR3 length equals 14 residues. Germline loops: CDR1 MDHEN, CDR2 SYDVKM. The CDR3 region has the DNA TGTGCCAGTAATACGGCCACTTTGAACACTGAAGCTTTCTTT. Protein product: CASNTATLNTEAFF. The entire variable domain, with the rest obtained from reference TRBV28 and TRBJ1-1, is as follows: DVKVTQSSRYLVKRTGEKVFLECVQDMDHENMFWYRQDPGLGLRLIYFSYDVKMKEKGDIPEGYSVSREKKERFSLILESASTNQTSMYLCASNTATLNTEAFFGQGTRLTVV.

V is TRBV27 and J is TRBJ2-7; a weak D match, TRBD2 (6 bases). Trimming removed 0 bases from V and 4 bases from J, with 16 bases in between. CDR1 and CDR2 from the germline V gene are MNHEY and SMNVEV (reference sequence). CDR3 size: 16 residues. The DNA for the CDR3 is TGTGCCAGCAGTTTATCAGGAGGGACGGGGTGGTACGAGCAGTACTTC. It is translated as CASSLSGGTGWYEQYF.